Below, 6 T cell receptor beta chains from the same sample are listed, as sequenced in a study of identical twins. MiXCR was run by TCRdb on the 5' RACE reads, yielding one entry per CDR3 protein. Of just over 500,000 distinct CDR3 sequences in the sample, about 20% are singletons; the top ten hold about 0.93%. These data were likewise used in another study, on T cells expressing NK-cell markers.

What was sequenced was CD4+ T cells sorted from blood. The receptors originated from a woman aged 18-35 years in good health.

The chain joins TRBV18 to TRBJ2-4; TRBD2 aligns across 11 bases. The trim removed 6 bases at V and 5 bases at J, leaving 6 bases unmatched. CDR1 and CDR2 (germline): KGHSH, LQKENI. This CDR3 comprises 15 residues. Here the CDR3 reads CASSLGLADQNIQYF. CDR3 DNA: TGTGCCAGCTCCCTGGGACTAGCGGATCAAAACATTCAGTACTTC.

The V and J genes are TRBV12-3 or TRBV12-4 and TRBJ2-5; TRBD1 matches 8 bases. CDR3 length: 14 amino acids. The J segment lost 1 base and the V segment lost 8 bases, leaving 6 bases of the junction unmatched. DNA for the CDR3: TGTGCCAGCGGGCAAGGGACAGGCCAAGAGACCCAGTACTTC. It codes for CASGQGTGQETQYF.

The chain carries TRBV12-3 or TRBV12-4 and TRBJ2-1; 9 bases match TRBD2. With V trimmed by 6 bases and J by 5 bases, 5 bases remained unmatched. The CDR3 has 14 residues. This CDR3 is CASRRASGNNEQFF. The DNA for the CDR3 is TGTGCCAGCAGAAGGGCTAGCGGGAACAATGAGCAGTTCTTC.

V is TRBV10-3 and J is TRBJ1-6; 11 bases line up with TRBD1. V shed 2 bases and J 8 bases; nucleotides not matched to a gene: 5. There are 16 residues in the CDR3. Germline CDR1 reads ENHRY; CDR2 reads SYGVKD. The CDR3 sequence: CAISEGRGQGDSPLHF. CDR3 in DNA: TGTGCCATCAGTGAGGGGAGGGGACAGGGGGATTCACCCCTCCACTTT.

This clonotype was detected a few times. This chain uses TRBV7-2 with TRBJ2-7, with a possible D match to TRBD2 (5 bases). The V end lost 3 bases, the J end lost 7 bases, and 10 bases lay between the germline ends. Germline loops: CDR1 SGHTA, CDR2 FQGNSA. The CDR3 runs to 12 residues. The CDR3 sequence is CASSFVQREQYF. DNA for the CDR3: TGTGCCAGCAGCTTCGTACAGCGGGAGCAGTACTTC.

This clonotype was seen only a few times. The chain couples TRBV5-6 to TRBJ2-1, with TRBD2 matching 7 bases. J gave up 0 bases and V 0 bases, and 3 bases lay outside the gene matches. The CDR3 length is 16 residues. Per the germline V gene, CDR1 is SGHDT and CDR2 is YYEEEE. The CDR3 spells CASSLVGGGSYNEQFF. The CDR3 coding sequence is TGTGCCAGCAGCTTGGTAGGCGGGGGCTCCTACAATGAGCAGTTCTTC.